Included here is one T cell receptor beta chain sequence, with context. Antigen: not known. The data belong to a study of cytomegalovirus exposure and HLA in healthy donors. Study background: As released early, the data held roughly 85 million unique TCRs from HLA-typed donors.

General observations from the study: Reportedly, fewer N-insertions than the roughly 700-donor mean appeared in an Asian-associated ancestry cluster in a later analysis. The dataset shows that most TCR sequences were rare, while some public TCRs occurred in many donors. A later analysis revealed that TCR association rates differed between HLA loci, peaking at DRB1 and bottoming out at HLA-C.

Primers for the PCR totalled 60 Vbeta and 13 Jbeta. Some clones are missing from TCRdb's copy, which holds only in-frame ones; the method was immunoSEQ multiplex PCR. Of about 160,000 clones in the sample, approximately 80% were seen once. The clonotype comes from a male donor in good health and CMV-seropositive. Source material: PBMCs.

The chain's CDR3 is CAISESAGGGGQHF. For the CDR3, the DNA is TGTGCCATCAGTGAGTCCGCAGGCGGGGGGGGCCAGCATTTT. The chain couples TRBV10-3 to TRBJ1-5, with a weak D call TRBD1 (5 bases). Per germline, CDR1 ENHRY and CDR2 SYGVKD. V was shortened by 0 bases and J by 12 bases, with 15 bases between the two germline ends. This CDR3 has 14 residues.